The 18 T cell receptor beta chains in this list originate from one sample, sequenced in a study of blood T cell repertoires in COVID-19. Clones were sequenced by immunoSEQ multiplex PCR, and TCRdb holds only the in-frame ones, with some missing. This table holds some 58,000 clones, just over 85% found once. The sequenced material came from peripheral blood. The receptors here all came from a man aged 35-49 years with acute or convalescent COVID-19.

The chain couples TRBV5-1 to TRBJ1-6; 7 bases are shared with TRBD1. CDR1 and CDR2 (germline): SGHRS, YFSETQ. Trimming removed 4 bases from V and 9 bases from J; junction bases left unmatched: 4. The CDR3 spans 13 residues. Written as DNA, the CDR3 is TGCGCCAGCAGCGCCGACAGGGTTTCACCCCTCCACTTT. This encodes CASSADRVSPLHF.

The chain uses TRBV5-1 and TRBJ2-7, with TRBD1 as a possible D gene (5 bases). The V gene lost 0 bases and the J gene lost 2 bases, with 18 bases spanning the gap. The CDR3 runs 17 residues. Germline values: CDR1 SGHRS, CDR2 YFSETQ. The CDR3 protein is CASSLGRQGVSTYEQYF. The CDR3 DNA follows: TGCGCCAGCAGCTTGGGCCGACAAGGGGTCTCAACCTACGAGCAGTACTTC.

The chain carries TRBV21-1 and TRBJ1-1. TRBV21-1 is classified as a pseudogene. This CDR3 has 11 residues. The CDR3 spells CASSLGREAFF. The CDR3 DNA reads TGTGCCAGCAGCCTAGGTAGAGAAGCTTTCTTT.

This clone was seen a few times. This chain connects TRBV7-3 to TRBJ1-2, with a possible D match to TRBD1 (6 bases). The CDR3 is 13 residues long. CDR1 is SGHTA, CDR2 FQGTGA, per germline. The germline V and J ends were trimmed by 5 bases and 4 bases, with 11 bases remaining between them. Here the CDR3 DNA reads TGTGCCAGCAGCCAGGCGACAGGCTATGGCTACACCTTC. Amino acids: CASSQATGYGYTF.

This clone has only a few counts. CDR3 loop: CASSTDLSNQPQHF. CDR3 sequence (DNA): TGTGCCAGCAGCACAGATCTTAGCAATCAGCCCCAGCATTTT. This chain links TRBV5-4 with TRBJ1-5; no reliable D call. CDR1 is SGHNT and CDR2 is YYREEE in the germline V gene (reference sequence). Trimming cost V 4 bases and J 0 bases, with 8 bases left between them. The CDR3 is 14 amino acids.

The J gene is TRBJ2-3, the V gene TRBV5-1; 7 bases map to TRBD2. With 7 bases clipped from V and 0 bases from J, the junction kept 8 bases outside the gene matches. Per germline, CDR1 SGHRS and CDR2 YFSETQ. The CDR3 has 15 residues. CDR3 amino acids: CASGGGKSSTDTQYF. DNA of the CDR3: TGCGCCAGCGGGGGAGGGAAGTCTAGCACAGATACGCAGTATTTT.

This rearrangement joins TRBV19 to TRBJ1-4; D uncertain. This CDR3 is built from 16 residues. V was shortened by 0 bases and J by 8 bases, with 16 bases between the two germline ends. Germline CDR1 is LNHDA and CDR2 is SQIVND (reference sequence). This chain's CDR3 is CASSIDLAGMAEKLFF. CDR3 DNA: TGTGCCAGTAGTATAGATCTAGCGGGGATGGCGGAAAAACTGTTTTTT.

This sequence joins TRBV4-1 and TRBJ2-5; the D gene is possibly TRBD1 (6 bases). Looked up from germline, CDR1 is MGHRA and CDR2 is YSYEKL. The V gene lost 6 bases and the J gene lost 2 bases, with 13 bases spanning the gap. This CDR3 region has 14 residues. CDR3 residues: CASSPWGLQETQYF. CDR3 nucleotide sequence: TGCGCCAGCAGTCCCTGGGGGCTGCAAGAGACCCAGTACTTC.

CDR3 sequence reads: CASSPGLAGTHSYNEQFF. The DNA for the CDR3 is TGTGCCAGCAGTCCGGGACTAGCGGGTACCCACTCCTACAATGAGCAGTTCTTC. The genes are TRBV2 and TRBJ2-1, with 12 bases aligning to TRBD2. With V trimmed by 5 bases and J by 0 bases, 8 bases remained unmatched. CDR3 length equals 18 residues. Per germline, CDR1 SNHLY and CDR2 FYNNEI.

V usage is TRBV10-2 and J usage is TRBJ2-5, with D maybe TRBD1 (5 bases). CDR1 and CDR2 from the germline V gene are WSHSY and SAAADI. Deletions cut 3 bases from V and 7 bases from J, with 9 bases between. The CDR3 is 12 residues long. The chain's CDR3 is CASSDLQGTQYF. For the CDR3, the DNA is TGCGCCAGCAGTGACCTCCAGGGGACCCAGTACTTC.

This chain joins TRBV4-1 and TRBJ1-1, with D perhaps TRBD1 (5 bases). Germline values: CDR1 MGHRA, CDR2 YSYEKL. The CDR3 contains 15 residues. The germline V and J ends were trimmed by 1 base and 2 bases, with 11 bases remaining between them. For the CDR3, the DNA is TGCGCCAGCAGCCAAGGTAATAGGGGAAACACTGAAGCTTTCTTT. Its protein is CASSQGNRGNTEAFF.

The V and J genes are TRBV3-1 (or the pseudogene TRBV3-2) and TRBJ2-5; 7 bases are shared with TRBD2. The CDR3 is made up of 18 amino acids. The junction had 18 bases not matched to a gene; V was cut back by 4 bases and J by 4 bases. Germline V gene sequence: CDR1 LGHDT, CDR2 YNNKEL (reference sequence). For the CDR3, the DNA is TGTGCCAGCAGCCCATACCACCCCCTCGCGGGGGACGGAGAGACCCAGTACTTC. It codes for CASSPYHPLAGDGETQYF.

This clone appeared once. Here the CDR3 reads CASSPQVRDRSYNEQFF. The CDR3 coding sequence is TGTGCCAGCAGCCCCCAGGTCCGGGACAGGTCCTACAATGAGCAGTTCTTC. The chain employs TRBV7-3 and TRBJ2-1; 8 bases map to TRBD1. J gave up 1 base and V 5 bases, and 10 bases lay outside the gene matches. This CDR3 is built from 17 residues. Germline V lookup: CDR1 SGHTA, CDR2 FQGTGA.

This clone has a handful of counts. The chain employs TRBV5-1 and TRBJ1-3; D may be TRBD1 (5 bases). V lost 2 bases and J lost 4, with 25 bases in between. CDR1 and CDR2 (germline): SGHRS, YFSETQ. The CDR3 covers 19 residues. The CDR3 sequence is CASSFKSPSRRGGGNTIYF. The CDR3, as DNA: TGCGCCAGCAGCTTTAAGAGCCCTTCGAGGAGGGGAGGGGGAAACACCATATATTTT.

The V and J genes are TRBV29-1 and TRBJ1-2, with 7 bases fitting TRBD1. The J segment lost 6 bases and the V segment lost 1 base, leaving 5 bases of the junction unmatched. Germline values: CDR1 SQVTM, CDR2 ANQGSEA. The CDR3 is made up of 13 amino acids. This chain's CDR3 is CSVEGGTVHGYTF. The CDR3 nucleotides are TGCAGCGTTGAAGGGGGGACAGTCCATGGCTACACCTTC.

The V gene is TRBV30, the J gene TRBJ2-3; D is possibly TRBD1 (6 bases). Trimming pared 6 bases from V and 6 bases from J, leaving 16 bases between. This CDR3 comprises 13 residues. The germline CDR1 and CDR2 sequences are GTSNPN and SVGIG (reference sequence). DNA of the CDR3: TGTGCCTGTACAGGGTTACGATCGGATACGCAGTATTTT. Protein sequence: CACTGLRSDTQYF.

The chain is built from TRBV29-1 and TRBJ2-7, with D possibly matching TRBD1 (5 bases). The CDR3 spans 17 residues. Germline-derived CDR1 and CDR2 are SQVTM and ANQGSEA. Trimming stripped 2 bases from V and 2 bases from J, with 22 bases between. CDR3 nucleotides: TGCAGCGTTGAAATACGTAAATCGACAGCCGGAACCTACGAGCAGTACTTC. This codes for CSVEIRKSTAGTYEQYF.

The rearrangement uses TRBV18 and TRBJ1-3; D unresolved. The CDR3 extends over 12 amino acids. The germline CDR1 and CDR2 sequences are KGHSH and LQKENI. V was pared by 6 bases and J by 2 bases, with 5 bases between. CDR3 in amino acids: CASSPPGNTIYF. In DNA, the CDR3 is TGTGCCAGCTCCCCTCCTGGAAACACCATATATTTT.